This passage covers 4 T cell receptor beta chains from one sample sequenced in a study of T cells in narcolepsy. Sequencing used immunoSEQ multiplex PCR; TCRdb keeps in-frame clones, though not all of them. The data show 32,000 or so clones, with 60% to 80% seen just once and 3% to 4.5% held by the top ten. The specimen was memory (CD45RA-) CD4+ T cells from blood. The receptor source for this set is a human donor in good health.

In its sample, this clone was seen a few times. The chain combines TRBV11-2 with TRBJ2-7, with D possibly called TRBD1 or TRBD2 (5 bases each). The V end was cut by 5 bases, the J end by 3 bases, with 11 bases between. The germline V gene has CDR1 SGHAT and CDR2 FQNNGV. This CDR3 has 13 amino acids. The DNA of the CDR3 is TGTGCCAGCAGCCCGGGACCTAGCTACGAGCAGTACTTC. Its translation: CASSPGPSYEQYF.

This clone was seen a handful of times. V gene TRBV11-3 combines with J gene TRBJ2-1; 10 bases are shared with TRBD2. With 2 bases clipped from V and 5 bases from J, the junction kept 3 bases outside the gene matches. The CDR3 loop spans 15 amino acids. Germline V CDR1 and CDR2: SGHNT, YENEEA. The CDR3 sequence: CASSLPGLADNEQFF. CDR3 nucleotide sequence: TGTGCCAGCAGCTTACCAGGACTAGCGGACAATGAGCAGTTCTTC.

This chain links TRBV5-1 with TRBJ2-3; TRBD2 matches 7 bases. The CDR3 extends over 13 amino acids. Germline CDR1 SGHRS, CDR2 YFSETQ. Trimming removed 2 bases from V and 6 bases from J; junction bases left unmatched: 3. The CDR3 DNA reads as TGCGCCAGCAGCTTAAGGGGAGGGGATACGCAGTATTTT. Translated: CASSLRGGDTQYF.

The table lists this clone with a few counts. The chain's CDR3 is CASSVTNSGEKLFF. DNA for the CDR3: TGCGCCAGCAGTGTTACTAACTCGGGTGAAAAACTGTTTTTT. The rearrangement joins TRBV5-1 to TRBJ1-4; D remains unclear. The V and J ends lost 5 bases and 7 bases respectively, with 15 bases between them. CDR1 SGHRS and CDR2 YFSETQ come from the germline V gene. The CDR3 has 14 residues.